This note documents a single T cell receptor beta chain sequence. Its antigen is as yet unknown. It may be a read error: a sequence one base away is much more abundant. As the starting material, approximately 10 ml of fresh peripheral blood yielded the PBMCs. This sample was included in a study of Graves' ophthalmopathy and Graves' hyperthyroidism. Whole-study findings and limits: In blood appeared most of the expanded thyroid clonotypes whose frequency exceeded 0.001. Classification of ophthalmopathy versus stable hyperthyroidism by a 13-signature model yielded about 90% sensitivity and 65% to 83% specificity.

The V gene lost 5 bases and the J gene lost 7 bases, with 17 bases spanning the gap. Germline assignment: CDR1 SNHLY and CDR2 FYNNEI. The CDR3 has 14 residues. RNA transcripts were the template, and TCR beta CDR3 regions were amplified from them. HTBI primers were used in a first-round RT-PCR, which preceded a second-round multiplex PCR. TCRdb fed the multiplex PCR reads into MiXCR, producing one record per CDR3 protein. The sample carries hundreds of thousands of distinct CDR3 sequences, over 40% recorded once. The gene calls are TRBV2 and TRBJ2-5; D is possibly TRBD2 (6 bases). Source material: peripheral blood. This clonotype originated in an adult man with Graves' ophthalmopathy. DNA for the CDR3: TGTGCCAGCAGTACGGACTACTCCCACGGGACCCAGTACTTC. It translates to CASSTDYSHGTQYF.